This TCR beta chain was found in a study of T cell repertoires in cytomegalovirus infection. Background on the study: The study used recently identified HLA-C-restricted and well-studied HLA-B-restricted CMV epitopes. Shared public TCR beta signatures pointed to both CMV infection and a matching HLA type.

TCRdb redid the calling of the reads with MiXCR, one entry per CDR3 protein. The sample records about 20,000 distinct CDR3 sequences, 42% being singletons. In this sample, this clonotype turned up once. The antigen remains undetermined. This CDR3 spans 14 amino acids. Unmatched junction bases numbered 3, after V lost 4 bases and J lost 2 bases. In germline, CDR1 is LNHDA, CDR2 SQIVND (reference sequence). Study-wide points: Totalled public TCR beta family frequency picked out people who carried CMV plus the relevant HLA. HLA-C-restricted CMV clonotypes gave the most frequent clonotype in two of eight donors.

The receptor comes from a human donor in good health (CMV status not recorded). Some clones in this sample may be carry-over from other donors' samples. The sample was CD8+ T cells from cultured PBMCs, taken from culture after CMV antigen stimulation. V usage is TRBV19 and J usage is TRBJ2-7, with 9 bases that match TRBD1. The CDR3 nucleotides read TGTGCCAGTAGTAGGACAGGGGAGACCTACGAGCAGTACTTC. Translating it yields CASSRTGETYEQYF.